A selection of T cell receptor beta chains follows, all from one sample in a study of blood T cell repertoires in COVID-19. TCRdb's table, derived via immunoSEQ multiplex PCR, lists solely in-frame clones and lacks some. The data contain 210,000 or so clones, around four fifths of them seen just once; the ten biggest clones take up 2.9%. The sample taken for sequencing was peripheral blood. The receptors were sampled from a man in his fifties or sixties with active or convalescent COVID-19. The CDR3 runs from the conserved cysteine through the conserved F or W. Each record gives: V gene, J gene, D gene, clone size, CDR3 DNA, CDR3 protein. D genes are given only for firm matches. Some rows have no size entry. The others give once, few or many, or a class for an expanded clone.

v_call: TRBV7-2; j_call: TRBJ1-4; d_call: TRBD1; clone_size: once; cdr3_nt: TGTGCCAGCAGCTTAGCAGGGGGCTATGAAAAACTGTTTTTT; cdr3_aa: CASSLAGGYEKLFF
v_call: TRBV4-3; j_call: TRBJ1-2; d_call: .; clone_size: .; cdr3_nt: TGCGCCAGCAGCCAAGGGCGGGGCTACACCTTC; cdr3_aa: CASSQGRGYTF
v_call: TRBV5-4; j_call: TRBJ2-2; d_call: TRBD1; clone_size: .; cdr3_nt: TGTGCCAGCAGCCCCCCGGGACAGGGGAACACCGGGGAGCTGTTTTTT; cdr3_aa: CASSPPGQGNTGELFF
v_call: TRBV5-1; j_call: TRBJ2-2; d_call: TRBD1; clone_size: .; cdr3_nt: TGCGCCAGCAGCTGGCTCGGGGACAGTAACACCGGGGAGCTGTTTTTT; cdr3_aa: CASSWLGDSNTGELFF
v_call: TRBV5-1; j_call: TRBJ1-2; d_call: .; clone_size: .; cdr3_nt: TGCGCCAGCAGCTTGGACCCCAGGGGCTATTATGGCTACACCTTC; cdr3_aa: CASSLDPRGYYGYTF
v_call: TRBV7-2; j_call: TRBJ2-1; d_call: TRBD1; clone_size: .; cdr3_nt: TGTGCCAGCAGCTTAGACAGGGGCGTCTACAATGAGCAGTTCTTC; cdr3_aa: CASSLDRGVYNEQFF
v_call: TRBV6-5; j_call: TRBJ1-2; d_call: .; clone_size: .; cdr3_nt: TGTGCCAGCAGTTACTCGAGATTTGGTTCATTCTATGGCTACACCTTC; cdr3_aa: CASSYSRFGSFYGYTF
v_call: TRBV9; j_call: TRBJ2-7; d_call: .; clone_size: .; cdr3_nt: TGTGCCAGCAGCTTCGGACTGGGTTCCTACGAGCAGTACTTC; cdr3_aa: CASSFGLGSYEQYF
v_call: TRBV5-6; j_call: TRBJ1-1; d_call: .; clone_size: .; cdr3_nt: TGTGCCAGCAGCTTACTGGCCGCAAAGAGGGCTTTCTTT; cdr3_aa: CASSLLAAKRAFF
v_call: TRBV5-6; j_call: TRBJ1-1; d_call: .; clone_size: once; cdr3_nt: TGTGCCAGCAGCCCGGGGGAGGTGGCCACTGAAGCTTTCTTT; cdr3_aa: CASSPGEVATEAFF
v_call: TRBV6-5; j_call: TRBJ2-1; d_call: .; clone_size: once; cdr3_nt: TGTGCCAGCAGCCCCAGCCGCGGGAATAATGAGCAGTTCTTC; cdr3_aa: CASSPSRGNNEQFF
v_call: TRBV7-6; j_call: TRBJ2-7; d_call: TRBD1; clone_size: .; cdr3_nt: TGTGCCAGCAGCTCCGGACAGGGGCCCTTCTTTTACTTC; cdr3_aa: CASSSGQGPFFYF
v_call: TRBV6-5; j_call: TRBJ2-1; d_call: TRBD1; clone_size: .; cdr3_nt: TGTGCCAGCAGCCTTGGGACAGGGACCTACAATGAGCAGTTCTTC; cdr3_aa: CASSLGTGTYNEQFF
v_call: TRBV7-9; j_call: TRBJ1-2; d_call: .; clone_size: .; cdr3_nt: TGTGCCAGCAGCTTATCCTTTAACTATGGCTACACCTTC; cdr3_aa: CASSLSFNYGYTF
v_call: TRBV7-3; j_call: TRBJ1-1; d_call: .; clone_size: .; cdr3_nt: TGTGCCAGCAGCTTATCAGGGAACACTGAAGCTTTCTTT; cdr3_aa: CASSLSGNTEAFF
v_call: TRBV6-2/TRBV6-3; j_call: TRBJ2-7; d_call: .; clone_size: .; cdr3_nt: TGTGCCAGCAGTTACCCGAGCGGTAAGACAGGGACTGACGAGCAGTACTTC; cdr3_aa: CASSYPSGKTGTDEQYF
v_call: TRBV12-5; j_call: TRBJ1-5; d_call: TRBD1; clone_size: .; cdr3_nt: TGTGCTAGTGGTTTGGTCGACAGGGTGGATCAGCCCCAGCATTTT; cdr3_aa: CASGLVDRVDQPQHF
v_call: TRBV7-3; j_call: TRBJ1-6; d_call: .; clone_size: .; cdr3_nt: TGTGCCAGCAGCTTAAAGGGAGGGTTATCTTCACCCCTCCACTTT; cdr3_aa: CASSLKGGLSSPLHF
v_call: TRBV4-2; j_call: TRBJ2-3; d_call: TRBD2; clone_size: .; cdr3_nt: TGTGCCAGCAGCCAAGAAAAGTCCAGCGGGATGTTAGATACGCAGTATTTT; cdr3_aa: CASSQEKSSGMLDTQYF
v_call: TRBV11-2; j_call: TRBJ1-2; d_call: .; clone_size: once; cdr3_nt: TGTGCCAGCAGCTTAGGAATAGTTTATGGCTACACCTTC; cdr3_aa: CASSLGIVYGYTF
v_call: TRBV30; j_call: TRBJ1-5; d_call: .; clone_size: .; cdr3_nt: TGTGCCTGGAGTCCAGATAGCAATCAGCCCCAGCATTTT; cdr3_aa: CAWSPDSNQPQHF
v_call: TRBV10-3; j_call: TRBJ2-3; d_call: TRBD2; clone_size: .; cdr3_nt: TGTGCCATCAGCCCGACTAGCGGGGGCACAGATACGCAGTATTTT; cdr3_aa: CAISPTSGGTDTQYF
v_call: TRBV10-2; j_call: TRBJ2-1; d_call: TRBD2; clone_size: .; cdr3_nt: TGCGCCAGCAGTGAGTCTCGGGGGGGCTCCTACAATGAGCAGTTCTTC; cdr3_aa: CASSESRGGSYNEQFF
v_call: TRBV27; j_call: TRBJ2-6; d_call: .; clone_size: medium-sized; cdr3_nt: TGTGCCAGCAGACTTTTTTTTTCTGGGGCCAACGTCCTGACTTTC; cdr3_aa: CASRLFFSGANVLTF
v_call: TRBV5-1; j_call: TRBJ2-3; d_call: TRBD2; clone_size: .; cdr3_nt: TGCGCCAGCAGCTTCGGGCTAGCGGGAGGAACCTCCGGAGATACGCAGTATTTT; cdr3_aa: CASSFGLAGGTSGDTQYF
v_call: TRBV7-2; j_call: TRBJ2-7; d_call: .; clone_size: .; cdr3_nt: TGTGCCAGCACGACACTCTACGAGCAGTACTTC; cdr3_aa: CASTTLYEQYF
v_call: TRBV2; j_call: TRBJ2-3; d_call: TRBD2; clone_size: .; cdr3_nt: TGTGCCAGCAGTGAAGCTCCTAGCGGGGGAAGAACAGATACGCAGTATTTT; cdr3_aa: CASSEAPSGGRTDTQYF
v_call: TRBV11-2; j_call: TRBJ2-3; d_call: .; clone_size: .; cdr3_nt: TGTGCCACCCAGGCGCGCACAGATACGCAGTATTTT; cdr3_aa: CATQARTDTQYF
v_call: TRBV9; j_call: TRBJ2-1; d_call: TRBD2; clone_size: .; cdr3_nt: TGTGCCAGCAGCGTAGCTCACGGGCTAGCGGGCGACAATGAGCAGTTCTTC; cdr3_aa: CASSVAHGLAGDNEQFF
v_call: TRBV7-8; j_call: TRBJ2-3; d_call: TRBD2; clone_size: .; cdr3_nt: TGTGCCAGCAGCCAACTAGCGGGGGGACGGGATACGCAGTATTTT; cdr3_aa: CASSQLAGGRDTQYF
v_call: TRBV2; j_call: TRBJ1-1; d_call: TRBD1; clone_size: .; cdr3_nt: TGTGCCAGCAGGGCAGGACAGGGTTACACTGAAGCTTTCTTT; cdr3_aa: CASRAGQGYTEAFF
v_call: TRBV6-5; j_call: TRBJ1-5; d_call: TRBD1; clone_size: .; cdr3_nt: TGTGCCAGCAGTTCCCCGACAGGGTGGAGCAATCAGCCCCAGCATTTT; cdr3_aa: CASSSPTGWSNQPQHF
v_call: TRBV29-1; j_call: TRBJ2-6; d_call: TRBD1; clone_size: .; cdr3_nt: TGCAGCACGAAAACAGGGGGCGATGGGGCCAACGTCCTGACTTTC; cdr3_aa: CSTKTGGDGANVLTF
v_call: TRBV21-1; j_call: TRBJ1-2; d_call: .; clone_size: .; cdr3_nt: .; cdr3_aa: CASSKWGQGSPSYGYTF
v_call: TRBV9; j_call: TRBJ1-2; d_call: TRBD1; clone_size: .; cdr3_nt: TGTGCCAGCAGCGGCCGTGGACAGGGGGTCTATGGCTACACCTTC; cdr3_aa: CASSGRGQGVYGYTF
v_call: TRBV27; j_call: TRBJ1-2; d_call: .; clone_size: .; cdr3_nt: TGTGCCAGCAGTCCGCGACAGAATAACTATGGCTACACCTTC; cdr3_aa: CASSPRQNNYGYTF
v_call: TRBV5-1; j_call: TRBJ1-4; d_call: TRBD1; clone_size: .; cdr3_nt: TGCGCCAGCAGCCCGAGACAGGGGTGGGATGAAAAACTGTTTTTT; cdr3_aa: CASSPRQGWDEKLFF
v_call: TRBV10-3; j_call: TRBJ1-1; d_call: .; clone_size: .; cdr3_nt: TGTGCCACACGGAGCGGGGGAAGGGGTACTGAAGCTTTCTTT; cdr3_aa: CATRSGGRGTEAFF
v_call: TRBV18; j_call: TRBJ2-5; d_call: .; clone_size: once; cdr3_nt: TGTGCCAGCTCACCGTCGCCCGAGGGGACCCAGTACTTC; cdr3_aa: CASSPSPEGTQYF
v_call: TRBV11-2; j_call: TRBJ2-1; d_call: .; clone_size: .; cdr3_nt: TGTGCCAGCAGCTTAGAGCGGCGCGAGCAGTTCTTC; cdr3_aa: CASSLERREQFF
v_call: TRBV6-6; j_call: TRBJ1-4; d_call: TRBD1; clone_size: .; cdr3_nt: TGTGCCAGCACGGTGGGACAGGGAAGTGAAAAACTGTTTTTT; cdr3_aa: CASTVGQGSEKLFF
v_call: TRBV28; j_call: TRBJ1-4; d_call: .; clone_size: .; cdr3_nt: TGTGCCAGCAGCCGCCCAGACAGGATGGGGGAAAAACTGTTTTTT; cdr3_aa: CASSRPDRMGEKLFF
v_call: TRBV19; j_call: TRBJ2-7; d_call: .; clone_size: .; cdr3_nt: TGTGCCAGTAGTATAGGGGGGGGCGCCTTGGAGCAGTACTTC; cdr3_aa: CASSIGGGALEQYF
v_call: TRBV27; j_call: TRBJ1-4; d_call: .; clone_size: .; cdr3_nt: TGTGCCAGCAGTTTTGGCAGGGGTTCTGAAAAACTGTTTTTT; cdr3_aa: CASSFGRGSEKLFF
v_call: TRBV3-1/TRBV3-2; j_call: TRBJ2-3; d_call: .; clone_size: .; cdr3_nt: TGTGCCAGCAGCCGTCCCGGGAGTAGCGCGTACCCGAGCACAGATACGCAGTATTTT; cdr3_aa: CASSRPGSSAYPSTDTQYF
v_call: TRBV6-6; j_call: TRBJ2-1; d_call: TRBD2; clone_size: .; cdr3_nt: TGTGCCAGCAGTTCTACTAGCGGGGGGAATAATGAGCAGTTCTTC; cdr3_aa: CASSSTSGGNNEQFF
v_call: TRBV19; j_call: TRBJ2-2; d_call: TRBD2; clone_size: .; cdr3_nt: TGTGCCAGTACCTCAACTAAAGGACTAGCAGCCACCGGGGAGCTGTTTTTT; cdr3_aa: CASTSTKGLAATGELFF
v_call: TRBV28; j_call: TRBJ1-5; d_call: .; clone_size: few; cdr3_nt: TGTGCCAGCAGCCGCGGGAATCAGCCCCAGCATTTT; cdr3_aa: CASSRGNQPQHF
v_call: TRBV3-1/TRBV3-2; j_call: TRBJ2-3; d_call: TRBD2; clone_size: .; cdr3_nt: TGTGCCAGCAGCCAAGCCGGGAGGCCGGTTACAGATACGCAGTATTTT; cdr3_aa: CASSQAGRPVTDTQYF
v_call: TRBV6-4; j_call: TRBJ1-2; d_call: .; clone_size: .; cdr3_nt: TGTGCCAGCGTTACCCCAGGGAATGAGGGCTACACCTTC; cdr3_aa: CASVTPGNEGYTF
v_call: TRBV30; j_call: TRBJ1-6; d_call: .; clone_size: few; cdr3_nt: TGTGCCTGGCAGATAGGATGGAGTTCACCCCTCCACTTT; cdr3_aa: CAWQIGWSSPLHF